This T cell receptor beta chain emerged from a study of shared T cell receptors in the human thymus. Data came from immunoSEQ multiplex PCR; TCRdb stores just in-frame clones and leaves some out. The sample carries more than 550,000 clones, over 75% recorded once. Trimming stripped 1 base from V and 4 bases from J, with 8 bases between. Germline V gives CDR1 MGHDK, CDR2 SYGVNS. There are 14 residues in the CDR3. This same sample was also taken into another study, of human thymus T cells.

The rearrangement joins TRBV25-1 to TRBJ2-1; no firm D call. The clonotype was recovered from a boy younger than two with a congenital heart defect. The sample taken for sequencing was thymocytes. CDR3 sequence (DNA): TGTGCCAGCAGTGAATTAGACGGGTACAATGAGCAGTTCTTC. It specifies CASSELDGYNEQFF.